This T cell receptor (beta chain) was documented in a study of blood T cell repertoires in COVID-19. The CDR3 loop spans 14 amino acids. Unmatched junction bases numbered 6, after V lost 2 bases and J lost 8 bases. In germline, CDR1 is ENHRY, CDR2 SYGVKD. TCRdb's table, derived via immunoSEQ multiplex PCR, lists solely in-frame clones and lacks some. Here the sample spans over 250,000 clones, 89% being singletons. The chain is built from TRBV10-3 and TRBJ1-2, with 9 bases that match TRBD1. Specimen: peripheral blood. The receptor was derived from a woman aged 60-75 years with acute or convalescent COVID-19. The CDR3 DNA follows: TGTGCCATCAGTGAGGTTAGGGACAGGGTCGGCTACACCTTC. As protein: CAISEVRDRVGYTF.